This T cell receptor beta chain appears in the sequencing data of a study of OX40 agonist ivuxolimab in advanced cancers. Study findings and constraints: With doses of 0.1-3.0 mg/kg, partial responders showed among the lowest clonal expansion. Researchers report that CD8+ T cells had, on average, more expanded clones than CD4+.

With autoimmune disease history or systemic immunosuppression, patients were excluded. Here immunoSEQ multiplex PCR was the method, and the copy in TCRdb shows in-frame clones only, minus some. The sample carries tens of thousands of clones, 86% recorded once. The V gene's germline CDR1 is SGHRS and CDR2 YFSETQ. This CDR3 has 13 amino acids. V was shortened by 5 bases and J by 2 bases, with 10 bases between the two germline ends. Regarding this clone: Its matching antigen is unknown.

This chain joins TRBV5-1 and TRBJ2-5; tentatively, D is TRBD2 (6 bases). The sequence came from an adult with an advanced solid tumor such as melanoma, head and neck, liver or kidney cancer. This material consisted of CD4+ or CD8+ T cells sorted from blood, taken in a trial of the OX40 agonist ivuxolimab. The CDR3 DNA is TGCGCCAGCAGTGTTGCGGGGCAAGAGACCCAGTACTTC. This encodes CASSVAGQETQYF.